What follows are 5 T cell receptor beta chains derived from one specimen sequenced in a study of blood T cell repertoires in COVID-19. Repertoires were generated with immunoSEQ multiplex PCR, while TCRdb's copy carries only in-frame clones and drops some. The table shows roughly 220,000 clones, with 85% to 90% occurring only once. The sample consisted of peripheral blood. Receptor source: a man aged 60 to 69 with acute or convalescent COVID-19.

The V and J genes are TRBV7-3 and TRBJ2-7; 7 bases fit TRBD2. The V segment lost 8 bases and the J segment 5 bases; nucleotides outside the gene matches: 15. This CDR3 is built from 15 residues. Germline values: CDR1 SGHTA, CDR2 FQGTGA. CDR3: CASRPGGTTAHEQYF. DNA for the CDR3: TGTGCCAGCCGACCGGGGGGTACGACAGCCCACGAGCAGTACTTC.

A single count supports this clone. The V and J genes are TRBV27 and TRBJ1-6; 8 bases agree with TRBD1. Trimming removed 6 bases from V and 7 bases from J; junction bases left unmatched: 14. The CDR3 loop spans 17 amino acids. CDR1 MNHEY and CDR2 SMNVEV come from the germline V gene (reference sequence). This CDR3 reads CASRNLDRDLTNSPLHF. CDR3 bases: TGTGCCAGCAGGAACCTGGACAGGGACCTTACGAATTCACCCCTCCACTTT.

The V call is TRBV19, the J call TRBJ1-4; D is possibly TRBD1 (6 bases). V gave up 3 bases and J gave up 7 bases, with 12 bases separating them. The CDR3 contains 14 residues. Per germline, CDR1 LNHDA and CDR2 SQIVND (reference sequence). As DNA, the CDR3 is TGTGCCAGTAGTATTCAGGGGTGGGGTGAAAAACTGTTTTTT. It codes for CASSIQGWGEKLFF.

This chain uses TRBV7-2 with TRBJ2-5, with 7 bases matching TRBD2. With 1 base clipped from V and 1 base from J, the junction kept 6 bases outside the gene matches. The CDR3 is 16 amino acids. In germline, CDR1 is SGHTA, CDR2 FQGNSA. The CDR3 protein is CASSLGQGGVQETQYF. The CDR3 DNA follows: TGTGCCAGCAGCTTAGGGCAGGGAGGGGTCCAAGAGACCCAGTACTTC.

This clone is a singleton in its sample. The J gene is TRBJ1-2, the V gene TRBV4-2; no clear D. Germline CDR1 is LGHNA and CDR2 is YNFKEQ. Trimming shortened V by 2 bases and J by 3 bases, and 22 bases separated the two germline ends. The CDR3 has 18 residues. Here the CDR3 reads CASSQNGGGRREDYGYTF. For the CDR3, the DNA is TGTGCCAGCAGCCAAAACGGAGGAGGGAGAAGAGAAGACTATGGCTACACCTTC.